This paragraph covers one TCR beta chain sequence. Its cognate antigen is unknown. The source of the sample is a study of PD-1 blockade in classical Hodgkin lymphoma. Study-wide points: When set against healthy donors, newly diagnosed patients were reported to show lower baseline TCR diversity. Differences between repertoires have undefined causes, possibly disease activity or prior therapy.

Time point denoted: newly diagnosed, previously untreated cHL patient sample. For comparison, PBMCs from newly diagnosed, untreated classical Hodgkin lymphoma were used. Here immunoSEQ multiplex PCR was the method, and the copy in TCRdb shows in-frame clones only, minus some. The table shows about 7,100 clones, with more than 60% occurring only once. The TCR sequence derives from a human donor with classical Hodgkin lymphoma. The sequencing input was peripheral blood mononuclear cells (PBMCs).

In DNA, the CDR3 is TGTGCCAGCGGGTTCGACGGCAACACCGGGGAGCTGTTTTTT. It codes for CASGFDGNTGELFF. The rearrangement links TRBV28 to TRBJ2-2, with D uncertain. This CDR3 is built from 14 residues. Trimming left V 8 bases short and J 2 bases short, with 12 bases between. The germline V gene encodes CDR1 MDHEN and CDR2 SYDVKM.